This TCR beta chain came from a study of blood T cell repertoires in COVID-19. Study in general: Collection of acute and convalescent COVID-19 samples took place in the United States, Italy and Spain. PBMCs, B-cell-depleted T cells, or T cells were the source of the cDNA or gDNA that made up the material.

Source study methods: Estimation of nucleated cell counts was performed using reference gene primer amplification. Method: immunoSEQ multiplex PCR; TCRdb's copy keeps in-frame clones and lacks some. V, J and clone size are those of that table, while D and trimming were read from the DNA. Of approximately 90,000 clones in the sample, roughly 84% are singletons; the top ten hold roughly 12%. This clone was detected only a few times. The TCR sequence derives from a human donor in a cohort sampled during active COVID-19. The sample consisted of peripheral blood.

The CDR3 sequence is CASSLGPGGVLYTF. The CDR3 DNA is TGTGCCAGCAGCTTAGGGCCCGGCGGGGTCCTCTACACCTTC. The rearrangement links TRBV7-9 to TRBJ1-2; D is uncertain. This CDR3 is built from 14 residues. The V end lost 1 base, the J end lost 10 bases, and 16 bases lay between the germline ends. The germline V gene encodes CDR1 SEHNR and CDR2 FQNEAQ (reference sequence).